The rows below give T cell receptor beta chains drawn from one sample of a study of blood T cell repertoires in COVID-19. Profiling relied on immunoSEQ multiplex PCR, and the TCRdb table lists in-frame clones only, not all of them. The table lists 130,000 or so clones, roughly 86% of them singletons. Sequencing was done on a sample of peripheral blood. The source is a woman aged 65 to 85 with COVID-19, enrolled during active disease. CDR3s include the opening cysteine and the closing phenylalanine or tryptophan. Fields, in order: clone size, V gene, J gene, D gene, CDR3 DNA, CDR3 protein. D genes are given only for firm matches. Size is omitted from some rows. Given values are once, few, many or a class for expanded clones.

>few|TRBV5-1|TRBJ2-2|TRBD2
TGCGCCAGCAGCCGGGACTACAACACCGGGGAGCTGTTTTTT
CASSRDYNTGELFF
>.|TRBV4-1|TRBJ2-1|TRBD2
TGCGCCAGCAGCCAAGATCTTGGGAACGGGGGGGCGGCCTACAATGAGCAGTTCTTC
CASSQDLGNGGAAYNEQFF
>.|TRBV5-1|TRBJ1-3|.
TGCGCCAGCAGCCAAGGACAGACCTCTGGAAACACCATATATTTT
CASSQGQTSGNTIYF
>.|TRBV18|TRBJ2-2|TRBD2
TGTGCCAGCTCACCACTTGGCGGGGGAACGAACACCGGGGAGCTGTTTTTT
CASSPLGGGTNTGELFF
>.|TRBV19|TRBJ1-3|.
TGTGCCAGTAGTACCCGGGAACCCAAGGGAAACACCATATATTTT
CASSTREPKGNTIYF
>.|TRBV30|TRBJ2-6|.
TGTGCCTGGAGCCAGGGTTCTGGGGCCAACGTCCTGACTTTC
CAWSQGSGANVLTF
>.|TRBV7-9|TRBJ2-5|TRBD2
TGTGCCAGCAGCCATACTAGCGGGCTCGTATGGGGGACCCAGTACTTC
CASSHTSGLVWGTQYF
>.|TRBV25-1|TRBJ1-1|.
TGTGCCAGCAGTGAAGTCGGTGAAGCTTTCTTT
CASSEVGEAFF
>.|TRBV4-2|TRBJ1-2|TRBD1
TGTGCCAGCAGCCAAGAGTTGCGGGACAGGGGGTATGGCTACACCTTC
CASSQELRDRGYGYTF
>.|TRBV2|TRBJ2-3|TRBD1
TGTGCCAGCAGAAACAGGGGGCTCACGAATACGCAGTATTTT
CASRNRGLTNTQYF
>.|TRBV12-3/TRBV12-4|TRBJ1-1|.
TGTGCCAGCAGTTTAGAACAGAGTGAAGCTTTCTTT
CASSLEQSEAFF
>once|TRBV5-1|TRBJ2-1|.
TGCGCCAGCAGCTTTGACGGGAGCTCCTACAATGAGCAGTTCTTC
CASSFDGSSYNEQFF
>.|TRBV9|TRBJ2-3|.
TGTGCCAGCAGCAGACTCACAGATACGCAGTATTTT
CASSRLTDTQYF
>.|TRBV21-1|TRBJ1-5|.
TGTGCCAGCAGCAAAGCAGGGAGAGCCTTGTATAGCAATCAGCCCCAGCATTTT
CASSKAGRALYSNQPQHF
>.|TRBV5-4|TRBJ2-7|TRBD1
TGTGCCAGCAGCTTAGGGACAGGGGGCTACGAGCAGTACTTC
CASSLGTGGYEQYF
>.|TRBV3-1/TRBV3-2|TRBJ2-2|.
TGTGCCAGCAGCGGGCTAGCAAGCTTTAGCCCCGGGGAGCTGTTTTTT
CASSGLASFSPGELFF
>.|TRBV5-6|TRBJ1-6|.
TGTGCCAGCAGCTTGGTTGGGGCACTAACCTATAATTCACCCCTCCACTTT
CASSLVGALTYNSPLHF
>few|TRBV9|TRBJ1-4|.
TGTGCCAGCAGCGTAGCTGGGGGGGGTTATGGTGAAAAACTGTTTTTT
CASSVAGGGYGEKLFF
>.|TRBV9|TRBJ2-7|.
TGTGCCAGCAGCCCCCGTTACGAGGGGGGGTACCGCTCCTACGAGCAGTACTTC
CASSPRYEGGYRSYEQYF
>.|TRBV29-1|TRBJ1-1|.
TGCAGCGTTGATACAGATGAAGCTTTCTTT
CSVDTDEAFF
>.|TRBV28|TRBJ2-7|.
TGTGCCAGCAGTCTCGAGGTGCGGGGCTACGAGCAGTACTTC
CASSLEVRGYEQYF
>once|TRBV2|TRBJ1-2|.
TGTGCCAGCAGGGCGGGTTTGGAGAATGGCTACACCTTC
CASRAGLENGYTF
>.|TRBV3-1/TRBV3-2|TRBJ2-3|.
TGTGCCAGCAGCCAAGATAGGTTAGGGAGCGTCCCAGATACGCAGTATTTT
CASSQDRLGSVPDTQYF
>.|TRBV7-8|TRBJ2-5|TRBD2
TGTGCCAGCAGCTACCGCGGGGGGGCCGAGGAGACCCAGTACTTC
CASSYRGGAEETQYF
>.|TRBV15|TRBJ1-2|.
TGTGCCACCAGCAGAGCAGTCGGGACAATCGGCTATGGCTACACCTTC
CATSRAVGTIGYGYTF
>.|TRBV4-1|TRBJ2-2|.
TGCGCCAGCAGCCAGAGCGGTGTCGGGGAGCTGTTTTTT
CASSQSGVGELFF
>.|TRBV9|TRBJ1-3|.
TGTGCCAGCAGCGTAGGCGCAGGTAGTGGAAACACCATATATTTT
CASSVGAGSGNTIYF
>.|TRBV9|TRBJ1-1|.
TGTGCCAGCAGCTCCCAGGTGAACACTGAAGCTTTCTTT
CASSSQVNTEAFF
>.|TRBV10-3|TRBJ1-1|TRBD1
TGTGCCATCAGTGAGTCGGCGGGACAGGGGAACACTGAAGCTTTCTTT
CAISESAGQGNTEAFF